This T cell receptor beta chain stems from a study of T cells after yellow fever vaccination. Findings and limits, study-wide: One caveat is that FACS-sorted repertoires could contain abundant clonotypes contaminating from the bulk population.

CDR1 and CDR2 from the germline V gene are SGHTA and FQGNSA. The CDR3 spans 16 residues. Regarding this clonotype: Antigen unknown. This may arise from a read error, as a much more abundant clone is one base away.

5'RACE template switching added a universal primer site and UMIs to TCR cDNA. From the 5' RACE reads, TCRdb called clonotypes with MiXCR, one entry per CDR3 protein. The sample carries about 340,000 distinct CDR3 sequences, 8.7% recorded once. This chain uses TRBV7-2 with TRBJ1-3, with a possible D match to TRBD1 (5 bases). The origin of this receptor is a man between 18 and 35 years old who received the YFV17D yellow fever vaccine. Specimen: PBMCs, collected on the day of the first yellow fever vaccination. CDR3 region: CAGSPGTAISGNTIYF. The CDR3 DNA reads TGTGCCGGCAGCCCTGGGACGGCGATCTCTGGAAACACCATATATTTT.